A selection of T cell receptor beta chains follows, all from one sample in a study of T-cell memory formation after mild COVID-19. TCRdb re-analysed the 5' RACE reads in MiXCR, keeping a single row per CDR3 protein. Of about 290,000 distinct CDR3 sequences in the sample, about a sixth were seen once. The specimen was PBMCs or a T cell subset sorted from them (not recorded which). These receptors all come from a young man who had mild COVID-19 (a few samples of this study predate the infection). Cell type and time point are not known. CDR3s include the opening cysteine and the closing phenylalanine or tryptophan.

J | V | CDR3
TRBJ1-1 | TRBV7-9 | CASSLGGVEAFF
TRBJ1-1 | TRBV3-1 | CASSQKFLATEAFF
TRBJ2-1 | TRBV20-1 | CSTYFIRGEQFF
TRBJ1-3 | TRBV19 | CAIRPDLSGNTIYF
TRBJ1-1 | TRBV5-5 | CASMGGGGTEAFF
TRBJ2-1 | TRBV29-1 | CSTGGGLAGGRSYNEQFF
TRBJ1-2 | TRBV7-2 | CASSLAGGKGYGYTF
TRBJ1-4 | TRBV4-1 | CASSRRDRGPVNEKLFF
TRBJ2-6 | TRBV24-1 | CATSDFERANVLTF
TRBJ2-3 | TRBV24-1 | CATSDYSGADTQYF
TRBJ2-7 | TRBV20-1 | CSARRQGFHEQYF
TRBJ1-1 | TRBV6-2/TRBV6-3 | CASRRNRGTEAFF
TRBJ2-3 | TRBV7-3 | CASSLIGGTDTQYF
TRBJ1-1 | TRBV6-5 | CASRDRSNTEAFF
TRBJ1-4 | TRBV5-1 | CASSFGTAEKLFF